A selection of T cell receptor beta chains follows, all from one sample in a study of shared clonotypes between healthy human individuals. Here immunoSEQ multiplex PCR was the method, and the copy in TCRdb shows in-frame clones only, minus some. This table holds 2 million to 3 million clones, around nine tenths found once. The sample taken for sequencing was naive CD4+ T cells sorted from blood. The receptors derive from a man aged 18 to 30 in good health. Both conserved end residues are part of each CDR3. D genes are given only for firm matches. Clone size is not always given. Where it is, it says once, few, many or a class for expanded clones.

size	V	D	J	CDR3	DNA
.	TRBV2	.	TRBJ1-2	CASSVGLLKQGYTF	TGTGCCAGCAGCGTCGGACTTCTCAAGCAAGGCTACACCTTC
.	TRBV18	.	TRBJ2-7	CASSPLVDYEQYF	TGTGCCAGCTCACCACTGGTAGATTACGAGCAGTACTTC
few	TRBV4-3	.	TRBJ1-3	CASSQEGGSGNTIYF	TGCGCCAGCAGCCAAGAGGGGGGCTCTGGAAACACCATATATTTT
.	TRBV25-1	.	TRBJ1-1	CASSEPGATNTEAFF	TGTGCCAGCAGTGAACCTGGTGCCACGAACACTGAAGCTTTCTTT
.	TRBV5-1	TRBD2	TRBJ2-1	CASSPRGGRYNEQFF	TGCGCCAGCTCCCCCCGGGGGGGGCGCTACAATGAGCAGTTCTTC
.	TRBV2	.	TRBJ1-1	CASKTGSNTEAFF	TGTGCCAGCAAAACAGGATCGAACACTGAAGCTTTCTTT
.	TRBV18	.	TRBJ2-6	CASSRKSRTEAGANVLTF	TGTGCCAGCTCACGTAAGAGTCGGACGGAGGCTGGGGCCAACGTCCTGACTTTC
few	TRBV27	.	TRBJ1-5	CASSTGHQPQHF	TGTGCCAGCAGTACAGGTCATCAGCCCCAGCATTTT
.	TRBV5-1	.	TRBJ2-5	CASSLIQATGHTETQYF	TGCGCCAGCAGCTTGATCCAGGCTACGGGACACACAGAGACCCAGTACTTC
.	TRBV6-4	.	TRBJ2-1	CASSDEVGSPYNEQFF	TGTGCCAGCAGTGACGAGGTGGGGTCCCCCTACAATGAGCAGTTCTTC
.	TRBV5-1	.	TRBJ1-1	CASSLQGGGTEAFF	TGCGCCAGCAGCCTCCAAGGGGGGGGAACTGAAGCTTTCTTT
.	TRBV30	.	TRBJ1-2	CAWTLRGGPNGYTF	TGTGCCTGGACCCTGAGAGGGGGGCCCAATGGCTACACCTTC
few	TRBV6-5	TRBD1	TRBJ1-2	CASSRTGGYGYTF	TGTGCCAGCAGTCGGACAGGGGGATATGGCTACACCTTC
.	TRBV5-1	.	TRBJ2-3	CASRLHGSLGTDTQYF	TGCGCCAGCAGACTCCACGGAAGCCTTGGCACAGATACGCAGTATTTT
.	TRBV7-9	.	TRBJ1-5	CASSFEGTNQPQHF	TGTGCCAGCAGCTTTGAGGGTACGAATCAGCCCCAGCATTTT
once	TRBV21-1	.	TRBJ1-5	CASNQQGWEPQHF	TGTGCCAGCAACCAACAGGGGTGGGAGCCCCAGCATTTT
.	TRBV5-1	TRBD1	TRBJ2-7	CASRSGPGQVTYEQYF	TGCGCCAGCAGATCAGGACCGGGACAGGTGACCTACGAGCAGTACTTC
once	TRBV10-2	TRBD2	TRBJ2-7	CASTGLAGLSSYEQYF	TGCGCCAGCACAGGACTAGCGGGCCTCTCCTCCTACGAGCAGTACTTC
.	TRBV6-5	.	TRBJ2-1	CASSPGYSYNEQFF	TGTGCCAGCAGCCCAGGGTACTCCTACAATGAGCAGTTCTTC
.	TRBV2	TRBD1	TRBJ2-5	CASRLRQGAAETQYF	TGTGCCAGCAGGCTCCGACAGGGGGCGGCAGAGACCCAGTACTTC
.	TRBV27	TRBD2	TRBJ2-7	CASRGSGRAYEQYF	TGTGCCAGCAGGGGGAGCGGGAGGGCCTACGAGCAGTACTTC
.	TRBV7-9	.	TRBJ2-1	CASSEEVF	TGTGCCAGCAGCGAAGAAGTCTTC
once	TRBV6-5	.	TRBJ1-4	CASRPGDSSEKLFF	TGTGCCAGCAGACCAGGGGATAGTAGTGAAAAACTGTTTTTT
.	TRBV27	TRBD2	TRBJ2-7	CASGLAGAYEQYF	TGTGCCAGCGGACTAGCGGGGGCCTACGAGCAGTACTTC
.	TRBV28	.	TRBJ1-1	CASSNGRRAFF	TGTGCCAGCAGTAATGGACGCCGAGCTTTCTTT